This TCR beta chain stems from a study of beta chain features in type 1 diabetes. The V end was cut by 0 bases, the J end by 10 bases, with 10 bases between. Germline V gene data show CDR1 as KGHSH and CDR2 as LQKENI. The CDR3 has 14 residues. Isolated RNA was reverse transcribed in full, so expressed TCRB transcripts were sequenced. Roughly 1 million reads per sample were averaged for stem cell-like memory samples. Assay: immunoSEQ multiplex PCR; the TCRdb copy retains only in-frame clones and omits some. This sample has 20,000 to 25,000 clones, with 55% to 70% found just once. Worth noting for this clone: Its specificity is not known.

Study results and caveats: Lower insertion and higher deletion counts appeared at VDJ junctions in type 1 diabetes patients. Type 1 diabetes patients had moderately but significantly shorter TCRB CDR3s in all four CD4+ subsets.

The clonotype originates from a middle-aged woman with type 1 diabetes. Sequencing was performed on stem cell memory CD4+ T cells from blood. The chain joins TRBV18 to TRBJ1-6; D possibly corresponds to TRBD1 (5 bases). The CDR3 loop is CASSPPTVPSPLHF. The CDR3 nucleotides are TGTGCCAGCTCACCACCGACAGTCCCCTCACCCCTCCACTTT. The full variable domain, its missing parts supplied by reference TRBV18 and TRBJ1-6, is NAGVMQNPRHLVRRRGQEARLRCSPMKGHSHVYWYRQLPEEGLKFMVYLQKENIIDESGMPKERFSAEFPKEGPSILRIQQVVRGDSAAYFCASSPPTVPSPLHFGNGTRLTVT.